These 28 T cell receptor beta chains were all obtained from the same sample, sequenced in a study of blood T cells in healthy people across ages. Primed by a sample-barcoded 5' primer and a J-beta primer mix, a second PCR proceeded for about 7 to 11 cycles. TCRdb itself ran the 5' RACE reads through MiXCR, one entry per CDR3 protein. Among 1.5 million to 2 million distinct CDR3 sequences listed, about 39% were seen once. The specimen sequenced was blood. These receptors all stem from a human donor in good health.

This clonotype has just one count. V is TRBV7-2 and J is TRBJ2-1, with 11 bases matching TRBD2. J gave up 0 bases and V 1 base, and 2 bases lay outside the gene matches. Germline CDR1 and CDR2: SGHTA and FQGNSA. This CDR3 comprises 17 residues. In nucleotides, the CDR3 is TGTGCCAGCAGCTTAGACCTAGCGGGGGGCTCCTACAATGAGCAGTTCTTC. Protein sequence: CASSLDLAGGSYNEQFF. The full variable domain, with the rest looked up from reference TRBV7-2 and TRBJ2-1, is GAGVSQSPSNKVTEKGKDVELRCDPISGHTALYWYRQSLGQGLEFLIYFQGNSAPDKSGLPSDRFSAERTGGSVSTLTIQRTQQEDSAVYLCASSLDLAGGSYNEQFFGPGTRLTVL.

This clonotype was counted only a few times. This chain uses TRBV7-9 with TRBJ1-2, with TRBD1 matching over 7 bases. The CDR3 loop spans 13 amino acids. V was clipped by 5 bases and J by 8 bases; unmatched bases: 8. Germline loops: CDR1 SEHNR, CDR2 FQNEAQ (reference sequence). The CDR3 sequence: CASSPGQPGGYTF. The CDR3 bases are TGTGCCAGCAGCCCGGGACAGCCGGGAGGCTACACCTTC.

The chain uses TRBV4-1 and TRBJ2-6; 8 positions agree with TRBD1. Germline trimming cut 4 bases from V and 3 bases from J; bases unmatched to any gene: 11. The germline V gene has CDR1 MGHRA and CDR2 YSYEKL. The CDR3 contains 18 residues. CDR3 sequence reads: CASSPRSGGARGANVLTF. CDR3 bases: TGCGCCAGCAGCCCGCGATCAGGGGGCGCACGTGGGGCCAACGTCCTGACTTTC.

The chain employs TRBV7-2 and TRBJ2-2, with D tentatively TRBD1 (6 bases). Germline-derived CDR1 and CDR2 are SGHTA and FQGNSA. Trimming stripped 5 bases from V and 6 bases from J, with 10 bases between. This CDR3 spans 13 amino acids. The CDR3 DNA reads as TGTGCCAGCAGCAAACCAGGGGCCGGGGAGCTGTTTTTT. Protein product: CASSKPGAGELFF.

This clonotype was seen once. The junction shows a germline mismatch at one end, possibly a read error. The chain uses TRBV5-1 and TRBJ2-5; TRBD1 agrees at 8 bases. This CDR3 contains 15 residues. Germline assignment: CDR1 SGHRS and CDR2 YFSETQ. The CDR3 sequence: CASNLVGTGQETQYF. The DNA for the CDR3 is TGCGCCAGCAACTTGGTGGGGACAGGTCAAGAGACCCAGTACTTC.

The chain has TRBV20-1 and TRBJ2-1; D might be TRBD2 (6 bases). CDR1 and CDR2 from the germline V gene are DFQATT and SNEGSKA (reference sequence). The V and J ends lost 0 bases and 13 bases respectively, with 25 bases between them. This CDR3 has 16 amino acids. DNA of the CDR3: TGCAGTGCTAGAGACCTAAGGAGGGGACTTGGGCGGGCCCAGTTCTTC. As protein: CSARDLRRGLGRAQFF.

The chain uses TRBV20-1 and TRBJ2-1; TRBD1 might be the D (6 bases). Germline CDR1 and CDR2: DFQATT and SNEGSKA (reference sequence). Trimming pared 0 bases from V and 4 bases from J, leaving 13 bases between. The CDR3 length is 15 residues. The CDR3 coding sequence is TGCAGTGCTAGAGAGCGCAGGGGCCAATACAATGAGCAGTTCTTC. Translating gives CSARERRGQYNEQFF.

This clonotype was counted only a few times. The chain recombines TRBV4-3 with TRBJ2-3; the D gene could be TRBD1 or TRBD2 (5 bases each). The V end lost 8 bases, the J end lost 0 bases, and 9 bases lay between the germline ends. Germline V lookup: CDR1 LGHNA, CDR2 YSLEER. The CDR3 loop spans 13 amino acids. The CDR3 loop reads CASGGYSTDTQYF. CDR3 DNA: TGCGCCAGCGGGGGATATAGCACAGATACGCAGTATTTT.

The V call is TRBV6-5, the J call TRBJ2-4; D call uncertain. Looked up from germline, CDR1 is MNHEY and CDR2 is SVGAGI. V was trimmed by 6 bases and J by 13 bases, leaving 13 bases between them. This CDR3 is 11 amino acids long. In DNA, the CDR3 is TGTGCCAGCAGAACACCCCTTGAGCAGTACTTC. Amino acid sequence: CASRTPLEQYF.

The V call is TRBV2, the J call TRBJ2-1; 7 bases line up with TRBD2. The CDR3 extends over 15 amino acids. Trimming removed 4 bases from V and 8 bases from J; junction bases left unmatched: 11. Germline CDR1 SNHLY, CDR2 FYNNEI. CDR3 residues: CASSVGGGGMDEQFF. Here the CDR3 DNA reads TGTGCCAGCAGTGTTGGGGGGGGTGGGATGGATGAGCAGTTCTTC. Full variable domain (rest looked up from reference TRBV2 and TRBJ2-1): EPEVTQTPSHQVTQMGQEVILRCVPISNHLYFYWYRQILGQKVEFLVSFYNNEISEKSEIFDDQFSVERPDGSNFTLKIRSTKLEDSAMYFCASSVGGGGMDEQFFGPGTRLTVL.

This clonotype came up a few times. V is TRBV14 and J is TRBJ2-7, with no clear D. CDR1 and CDR2 from the germline V gene are SGHDN and FVKESK. This CDR3 has 12 amino acids. V lost 3 bases, J lost 4 bases, and 7 bases lay in between. CDR3 in DNA: TGTGCCAGCAGCCAGGGGTGGTACGAGCAGTACTTC. It specifies CASSQGWYEQYF.

V is TRBV4-1 and J is TRBJ2-1; D possibly matches TRBD1 or TRBD2 (6 bases each). Trimming shortened V by 6 bases and J by 3 bases, and 15 bases separated the two germline ends. The germline gives CDR1 MGHRA, CDR2 YSYEKL. CDR3 length: 15 amino acids. CDR3 region: CASSPGAGIYNEQFF. The CDR3 nucleotides are TGCGCCAGCAGTCCGGGGGCAGGGATCTACAATGAGCAGTTCTTC.

A few counts support this clonotype. This chain connects TRBV12-3 or TRBV12-4 to TRBJ1-5; D perhaps matches TRBD1 (6 bases). V lost 6 bases and J 7 bases, leaving 19 bases between the germline ends. The CDR3 extends over 15 amino acids. In nucleotides, the CDR3 is TGTGCCAGCAGCCTAAAAACAGGGACTAGGCAGCCCCAGCATTTT. The encoded protein is CASSLKTGTRQPQHF.

About this clonotype: Mismatch with germline at one junction end may stem from a read error. The gene calls are TRBV4-2 and TRBJ2-7; 8 bases are a match to TRBD1. The germline CDR1 and CDR2 sequences are LGHNA and YNFKEQ. This CDR3 has 15 residues. The CDR3 reads CTSSQGDRGTREQYF. The CDR3 DNA reads as TGTACCAGCAGCCAAGGTGACAGGGGCACTCGCGAGCAGTACTTC.

The table lists this clonotype with a few counts. The gene calls are TRBV30 and TRBJ1-2; D not resolved. CDR1 GTSNPN and CDR2 SVGIG come from the germline V gene (reference sequence). V lost 0 bases to trimming and J lost 9 bases, with 14 bases between them. The CDR3 runs to 13 residues. CDR3 residues: CAWSVSDMESYTF. CDR3 in DNA: TGTGCCTGGAGTGTGTCCGACATGGAGAGCTACACCTTC.

V usage is TRBV27 and J usage is TRBJ2-5, with a tentative D call TRBD2 (6 bases). Germline V gene sequence: CDR1 MNHEY, CDR2 SMNVEV (reference sequence). With 6 bases removed from V and 3 bases from J, the gap between germline ends came to 11 bases. This CDR3 contains 13 residues. DNA of the CDR3: TGTGCCAGCAGGGGACCGGGGGAAGAGACCCAGTACTTC. This translates into CASRGPGEETQYF.

The chain joins TRBV4-3 to TRBJ2-3; TRBD2 agrees at 9 bases. There are 18 residues in the CDR3. The germline V gene has CDR1 LGHNA and CDR2 YSLEER. Trimming at V came to 0 bases and at J to 2 bases, leaving 9 bases not matched to a gene. The CDR3 region has the DNA TGCGCCAGCAGCCAAGATCTGAGTAGCGGGGGCTTCACAGATACGCAGTATTTT. Its protein is CASSQDLSSGGFTDTQYF.

This sequence joins TRBV7-2 and TRBJ2-3; 9 bases are shared with TRBD2. The V and J ends lost 3 bases and 1 base, in that order; junction bases with no gene match: 2. Germline loops: CDR1 SGHTA, CDR2 FQGNSA. This CDR3 has 15 amino acids. CDR3 DNA: TGTGCCAGCAGCTTGCGGGGGGGATGCACAGATACGCAGTATTTT. It is translated as CASSLRGGCTDTQYF. Based on the CDR3 plus reference TRBV7-2 and TRBJ2-3, the full variable domain is GAGVSQSPSNKVTEKGKDVELRCDPISGHTALYWYRQSLGQGLEFLIYFQGNSAPDKSGLPSDRFSAERTGGSVSTLTIQRTQQEDSAVYLCASSLRGGCTDTQYFGPGTRLTVL.

This chain links TRBV9 with TRBJ2-7; D gene unclear. Germline V CDR1 and CDR2: SGDLS, YYNGEE. V lost 0 bases and J 1 base, leaving 8 bases between the germline ends. This CDR3 is built from 14 residues. For the CDR3, the DNA is TGTGCCAGCAGCGTAGACACAGAGTCCTACGAGCAGTACTTC. The encoded protein is CASSVDTESYEQYF.

This chain connects TRBV14 to TRBJ2-1; D remains ambiguous. This CDR3 region has 13 residues. V lost 4 bases, J lost 4 bases, and 8 bases lay in between. Germline CDR1 reads SGHDN; CDR2 reads FVKESK. Here the CDR3 reads CASSRPRYNEQFF. CDR3 in DNA: TGTGCCAGCAGCCGGCCACGTTACAATGAGCAGTTCTTC.

The CDR3: CATSRGTPEQGRGYTF. The CDR3 DNA follows: TGTGCCACCAGCAGAGGGACGCCCGAACAGGGTAGAGGCTACACCTTC. This chain links TRBV15 with TRBJ1-2; tentatively, D is TRBD1 (6 bases). CDR1 and CDR2 (germline): LNHNV, YYDKDF (reference sequence). The CDR3 has 16 residues. Trimming removed 1 base at V and 8 bases at J, with 20 bases between.

This clonotype has more than one count but fewer than ten. The rearrangement joins TRBV7-8 to TRBJ2-3; a weak D match, TRBD2 (6 bases). The CDR3 sequence is 18 residues long. Germline V lookup: CDR1 SGHVS, CDR2 FQNEAQ. V was pared by 0 bases and J by 3 bases, with 19 bases between. CDR3 loop: CASSLAPWGGEETDTQYF. The CDR3 nucleotides are TGTGCCAGCAGCTTAGCCCCATGGGGTGGGGAGGAGACAGATACGCAGTATTTT.

The chain couples TRBV18 to TRBJ2-4, with no clear D. The J call is uncertain, as TRBJ2-7 better fits the DNA end. The CDR3 consists of 12 residues. Germline-derived CDR1 and CDR2 are KGHSH and LQKENI. CDR3: CASSNENYEQYF. Written as DNA, the CDR3 is TGTGCCAGCAGTAACGAGAACTACGAGCAGTACTTC.

The chain employs TRBV29-1 and TRBJ1-5; TRBD1 matches at 10 bases. CDR3 length: 16 residues. The trim removed 6 bases at V and 9 bases at J, leaving 17 bases unmatched. Germline CDR1 is SQVTM and CDR2 is ANQGSEA. The CDR3 sequence is CSVHHTTGGMSRPQHF. The CDR3 DNA sequence: TGCAGCGTCCACCACACGACAGGGGGCATGAGTCGGCCCCAGCATTTT.

This clonotype was detected only a few times. The chain recombines TRBV7-2 with TRBJ1-2; 7 nucleotides agree with TRBD1. V lost 3 bases and J lost 4; bases outside the gene matches: 8. The germline CDR1 and CDR2 sequences are SGHTA and FQGNSA. The CDR3 extends over 15 amino acids. The CDR3 loop reads CASSLNRGPGYGYTF. The CDR3 DNA reads TGTGCCAGCAGCTTGAACAGGGGACCAGGCTATGGCTACACCTTC.

CDR3 residues: CASSLDGTWQYF. CDR3 nucleotides: TGTGCCAGCAGCTTAGACGGTACTTGGCAGTACTTC. This chain uses TRBV7-2 with TRBJ2-5; D gene uncertain. CDR1 is SGHTA, CDR2 FQGNSA, per germline. The V gene lost 1 base and the J gene lost 11 bases, with 11 bases spanning the gap. CDR3 length equals 12 residues.

The chain uses TRBV7-3 and TRBJ1-2, with a tentative D call TRBD1 (6 bases). Between the trimmed V and J ends, which lost 2 bases and 5 bases, there was a span of 15 bases. This CDR3 is built from 15 residues. Germline-derived CDR1 and CDR2 are SGHTA and FQGTGA. CDR3 residues: CASSLGGPTGYGYTF. Written as DNA, the CDR3 is TGTGCCAGCAGCTTAGGGGGGCCGACCGGTTATGGCTACACCTTC.

The rearrangement uses TRBV5-6 and TRBJ1-2; weak D call: TRBD1 (5 bases). This CDR3 comprises 16 residues. Germline V lookup: CDR1 SGHDT, CDR2 YYEEEE. Trimming removed 1 base at V and 0 bases at J, with 13 bases between. DNA of the CDR3: TGTGCCAGCAGCTTGTTTGGGGGAGCCACTAACTATGGCTACACCTTC. Translating gives CASSLFGGATNYGYTF.